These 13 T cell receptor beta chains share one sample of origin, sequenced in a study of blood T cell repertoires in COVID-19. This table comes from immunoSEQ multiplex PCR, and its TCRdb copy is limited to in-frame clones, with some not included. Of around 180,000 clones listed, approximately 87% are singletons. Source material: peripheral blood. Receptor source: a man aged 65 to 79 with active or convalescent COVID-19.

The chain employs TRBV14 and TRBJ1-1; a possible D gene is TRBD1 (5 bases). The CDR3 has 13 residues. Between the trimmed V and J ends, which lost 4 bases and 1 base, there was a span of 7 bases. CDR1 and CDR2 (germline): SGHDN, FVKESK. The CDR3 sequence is CASSLQGNTEAFF. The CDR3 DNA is TGTGCCAGCAGCCTTCAGGGGAACACTGAAGCTTTCTTT. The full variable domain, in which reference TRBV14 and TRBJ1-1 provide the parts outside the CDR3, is EAGVTQFPSHSVIEKGQTVTLRCDPISGHDNLYWYRRVMGKEIKFLLHFVKESKQDESGMPNNRFLAERTGGTYSTLKVQPAELEDSGVYFCASSLQGNTEAFFGQGTRLTVV.

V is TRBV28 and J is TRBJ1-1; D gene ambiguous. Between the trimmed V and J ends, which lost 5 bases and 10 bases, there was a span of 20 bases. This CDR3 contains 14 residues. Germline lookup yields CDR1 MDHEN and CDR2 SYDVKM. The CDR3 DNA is TGTGCCAGCAGTCCGTCATGGCCCACAGAAGGAGCTTTCTTT. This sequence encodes CASSPSWPTEGAFF.

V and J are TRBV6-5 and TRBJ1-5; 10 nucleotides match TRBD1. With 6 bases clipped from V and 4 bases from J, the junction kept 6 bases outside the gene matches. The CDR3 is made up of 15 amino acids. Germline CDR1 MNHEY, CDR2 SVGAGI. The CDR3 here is CASRPGTGVNQPQHF. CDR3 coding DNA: TGTGCCAGCAGACCCGGGACAGGGGTAAATCAGCCCCAGCATTTT.

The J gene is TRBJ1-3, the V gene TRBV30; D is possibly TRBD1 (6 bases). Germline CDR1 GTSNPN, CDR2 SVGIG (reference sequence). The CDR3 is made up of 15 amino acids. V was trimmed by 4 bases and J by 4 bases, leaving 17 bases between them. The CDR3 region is CAWTTGGGRGNTIYF. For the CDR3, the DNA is TGTGCCTGGACCACGGGGGGCGGAAGGGGAAACACCATATATTTT.

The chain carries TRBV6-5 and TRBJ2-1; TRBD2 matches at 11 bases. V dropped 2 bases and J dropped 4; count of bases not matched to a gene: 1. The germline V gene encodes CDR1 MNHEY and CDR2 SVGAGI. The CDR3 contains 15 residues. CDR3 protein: CASSYLAGGYNEQFF. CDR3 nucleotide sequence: TGTGCCAGCAGTTACCTAGCGGGAGGTTACAATGAGCAGTTCTTC.

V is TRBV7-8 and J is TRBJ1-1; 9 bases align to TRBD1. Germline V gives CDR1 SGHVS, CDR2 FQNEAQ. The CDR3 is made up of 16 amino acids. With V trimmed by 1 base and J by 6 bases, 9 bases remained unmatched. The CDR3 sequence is CASSLGGQGKEAEAFF. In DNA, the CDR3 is TGTGCCAGCAGCTTAGGAGGACAGGGGAAAGAGGCTGAAGCTTTCTTT. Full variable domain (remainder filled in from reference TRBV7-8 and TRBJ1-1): GAGVSQSPRYKVAKRGQDVALRCDPISGHVSLFWYQQALGQGPEFLTYFQNEAQLDKSGLPSDRFFAERPEGSVSTLKIQRTQQEDSAVYLCASSLGGQGKEAEAFFGQGTRLTVV.

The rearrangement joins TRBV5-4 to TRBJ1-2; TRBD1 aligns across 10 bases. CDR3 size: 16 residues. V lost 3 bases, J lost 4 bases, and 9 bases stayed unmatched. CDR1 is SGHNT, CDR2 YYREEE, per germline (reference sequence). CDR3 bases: TGTGCCAGCAGCTGGGACCCGACAGGGGGCATCTATGGCTACACCTTC. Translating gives CASSWDPTGGIYGYTF.

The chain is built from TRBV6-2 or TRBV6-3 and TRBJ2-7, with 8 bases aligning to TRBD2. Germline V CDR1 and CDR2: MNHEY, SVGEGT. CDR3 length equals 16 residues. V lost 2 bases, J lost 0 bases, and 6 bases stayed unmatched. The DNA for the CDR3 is TGTGCCAGCAGTTACCCGTTTAGCGGGGTCTCCTACGAGCAGTACTTC. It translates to CASSYPFSGVSYEQYF.

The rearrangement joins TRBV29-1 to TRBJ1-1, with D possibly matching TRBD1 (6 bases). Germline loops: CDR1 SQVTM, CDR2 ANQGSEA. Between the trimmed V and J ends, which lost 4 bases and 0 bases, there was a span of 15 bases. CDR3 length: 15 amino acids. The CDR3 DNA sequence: TGCAGCGTTGGGACAGCAGGGAGTATGAACACTGAAGCTTTCTTT. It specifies CSVGTAGSMNTEAFF.

CDR3 in amino acids: CASSLGADSYEQYF. The CDR3 coding sequence is TGTGCCAGCAGCTTGGGTGCGGATTCCTACGAGCAGTACTTC. The V call is TRBV5-6, the J call TRBJ2-7; D is unresolved. Germline assignment: CDR1 SGHDT and CDR2 YYEEEE. Trimming pared 0 bases from V and 1 base from J, leaving 8 bases between. The CDR3 is made up of 14 amino acids.

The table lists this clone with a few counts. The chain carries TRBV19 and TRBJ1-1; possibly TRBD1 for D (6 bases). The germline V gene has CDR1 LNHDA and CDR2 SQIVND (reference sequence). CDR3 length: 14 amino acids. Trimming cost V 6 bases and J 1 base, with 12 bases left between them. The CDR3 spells CASRNRETNTEAFF. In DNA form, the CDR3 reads TGTGCCAGTAGAAACAGGGAAACGAACACTGAAGCTTTCTTT.

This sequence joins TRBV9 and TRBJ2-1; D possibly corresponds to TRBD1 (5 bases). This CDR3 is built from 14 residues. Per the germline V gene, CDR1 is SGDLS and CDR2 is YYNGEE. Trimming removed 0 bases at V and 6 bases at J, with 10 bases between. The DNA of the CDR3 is TGTGCCAGCAGCGTAGGTTTCACAGGCAATGAGCAGTTCTTC. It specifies CASSVGFTGNEQFF.

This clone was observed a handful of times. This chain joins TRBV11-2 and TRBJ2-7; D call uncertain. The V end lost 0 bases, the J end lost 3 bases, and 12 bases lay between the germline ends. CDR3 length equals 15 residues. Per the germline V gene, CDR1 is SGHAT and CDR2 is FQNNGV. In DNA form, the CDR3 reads TGTGCCAGCAGCTTAGAGGGCAGGAAAAGCTACGAGCAGTACTTC. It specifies CASSLEGRKSYEQYF.